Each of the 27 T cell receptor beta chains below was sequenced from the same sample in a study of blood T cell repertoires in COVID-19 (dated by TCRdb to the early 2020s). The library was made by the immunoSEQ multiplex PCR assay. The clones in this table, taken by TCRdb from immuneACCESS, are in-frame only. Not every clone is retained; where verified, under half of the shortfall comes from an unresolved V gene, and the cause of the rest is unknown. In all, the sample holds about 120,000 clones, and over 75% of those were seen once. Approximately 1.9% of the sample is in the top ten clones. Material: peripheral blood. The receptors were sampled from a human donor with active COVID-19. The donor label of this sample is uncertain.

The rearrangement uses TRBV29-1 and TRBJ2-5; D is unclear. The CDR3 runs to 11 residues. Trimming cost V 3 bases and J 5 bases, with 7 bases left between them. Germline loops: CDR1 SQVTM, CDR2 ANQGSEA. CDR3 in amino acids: CSVDLSETQYF. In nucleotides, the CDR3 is TGCAGCGTTGATCTGTCGGAGACCCAGTACTTC.

The CDR3 loop is CASSLGRSGAAGELFF. The CDR3 DNA follows: TGTGCCAGCAGCTTAGGTAGGAGCGGGGCCGCCGGGGAGCTGTTTTTT. This sequence joins TRBV11-1 and TRBJ2-2, with 7 bases lining up with TRBD2. V shed 1 base and J 6 bases; nucleotides not matched to a gene: 8. The CDR3 contains 16 residues. Germline V gene lookup returns CDR1 SGHAT and CDR2 FQDESV (reference sequence).

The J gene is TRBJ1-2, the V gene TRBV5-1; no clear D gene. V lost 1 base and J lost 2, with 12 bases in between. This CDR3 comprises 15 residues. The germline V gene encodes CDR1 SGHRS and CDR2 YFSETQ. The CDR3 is CASSLSSRGNYGYTF. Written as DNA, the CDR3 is TGCGCCAGCAGCTTGTCTTCTCGGGGAAACTATGGCTACACCTTC. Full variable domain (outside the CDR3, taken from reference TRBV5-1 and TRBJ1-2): KAGVTQTPRYLIKTRGQQVTLSCSPISGHRSVSWYQQTPGQGLQFLFEYFSETQRNKGNFPGRFSGRQFSNSRSEMNVSTLELGDSALYLCASSLSSRGNYGYTFGSGTRLTVV.

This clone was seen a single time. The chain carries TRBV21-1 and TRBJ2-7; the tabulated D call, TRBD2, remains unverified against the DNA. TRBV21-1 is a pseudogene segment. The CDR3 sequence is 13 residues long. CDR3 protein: CARSERVIYEQYF. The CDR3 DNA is TGTGCCAGATCCGAGCGGGTGATATACGAGCAGTACTTC.

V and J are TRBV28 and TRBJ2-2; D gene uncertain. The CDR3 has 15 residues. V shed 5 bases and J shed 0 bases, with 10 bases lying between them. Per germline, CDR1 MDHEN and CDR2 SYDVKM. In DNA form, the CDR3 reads TGTGCCAGCAGTATACATCAGTCGAACACCGGGGAGCTGTTTTTT. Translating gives CASSIHQSNTGELFF.

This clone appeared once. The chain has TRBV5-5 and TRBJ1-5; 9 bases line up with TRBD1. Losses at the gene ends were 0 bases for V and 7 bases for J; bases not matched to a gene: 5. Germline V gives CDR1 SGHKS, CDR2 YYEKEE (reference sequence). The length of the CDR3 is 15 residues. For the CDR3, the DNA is TGTGCCAGCAGCTTGGCACAGGGGGCGGGACAGCCCCAGCATTTT. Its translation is CASSLAQGAGQPQHF. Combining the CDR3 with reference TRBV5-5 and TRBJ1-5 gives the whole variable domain DAGVTQSPTHLIKTRGQQVTLRCSPISGHKSVSWYQQVLGQGPQFIFQYYEKEERGRGNFPDRFSARQFPNYSSELNVNALLLGDSALYLCASSLAQGAGQPQHFGDGTRLSIL.

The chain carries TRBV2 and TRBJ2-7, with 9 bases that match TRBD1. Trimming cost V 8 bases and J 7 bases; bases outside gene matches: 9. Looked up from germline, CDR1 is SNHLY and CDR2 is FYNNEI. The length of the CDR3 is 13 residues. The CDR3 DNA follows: TGTGCCAGCGCCGGGACAGGGCCATATGAGCAGTACTTC. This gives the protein CASAGTGPYEQYF.

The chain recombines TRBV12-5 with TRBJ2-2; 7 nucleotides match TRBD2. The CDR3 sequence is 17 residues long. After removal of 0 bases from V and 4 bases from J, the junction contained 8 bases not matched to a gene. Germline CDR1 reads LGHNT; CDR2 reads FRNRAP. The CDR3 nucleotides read TGTGCTAGTGGTTTGGTACGGTCTAGCGGAATCACCGGGGAGCTGTTTTTT. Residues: CASGLVRSSGITGELFF.

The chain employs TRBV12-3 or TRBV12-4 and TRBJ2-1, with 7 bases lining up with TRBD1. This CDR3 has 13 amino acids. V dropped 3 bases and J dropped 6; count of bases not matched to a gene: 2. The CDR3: CASSFAGGNEQFF. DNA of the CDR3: TGTGCCAGCAGTTTTGCAGGGGGCAATGAGCAGTTCTTC.

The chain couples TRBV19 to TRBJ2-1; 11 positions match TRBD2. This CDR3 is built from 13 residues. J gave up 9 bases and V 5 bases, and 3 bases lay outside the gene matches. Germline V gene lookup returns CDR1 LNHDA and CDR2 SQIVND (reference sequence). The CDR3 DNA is TGTGCCAGTAGTGGCCTAGCGGGGGGTGAGCAGTTCTTC. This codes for CASSGLAGGEQFF.

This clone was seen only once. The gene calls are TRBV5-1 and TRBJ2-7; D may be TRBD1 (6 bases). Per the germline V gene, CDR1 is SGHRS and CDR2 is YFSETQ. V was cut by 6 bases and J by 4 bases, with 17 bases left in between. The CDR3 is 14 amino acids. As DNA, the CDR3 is TGCGCCAGCAACCAGGACAGTGGATCGTACGAGCAGTACTTC. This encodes CASNQDSGSYEQYF.

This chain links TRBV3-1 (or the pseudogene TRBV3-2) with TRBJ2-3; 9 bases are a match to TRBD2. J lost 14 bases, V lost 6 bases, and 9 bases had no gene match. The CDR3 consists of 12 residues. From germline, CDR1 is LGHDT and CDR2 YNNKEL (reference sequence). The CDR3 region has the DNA TGTGCCAGCAGATCGGGGACTAGCAAGCGGTATTTT. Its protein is CASRSGTSKRYF.

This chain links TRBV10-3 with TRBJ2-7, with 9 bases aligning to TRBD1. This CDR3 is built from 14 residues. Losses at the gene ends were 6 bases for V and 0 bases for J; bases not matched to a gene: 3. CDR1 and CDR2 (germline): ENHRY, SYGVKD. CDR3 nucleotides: TGTGCCATCAGGACAGGGGGTAACTCCTACGAGCAGTACTTC. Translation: CAIRTGGNSYEQYF.

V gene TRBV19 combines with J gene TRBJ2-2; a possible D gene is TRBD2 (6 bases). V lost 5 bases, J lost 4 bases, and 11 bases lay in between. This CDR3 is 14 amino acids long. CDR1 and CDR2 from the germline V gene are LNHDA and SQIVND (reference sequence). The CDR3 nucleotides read TGTGCCAGTAGTTTGGTGCGGGGCACCGGGGAGCTGTTTTTT. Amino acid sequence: CASSLVRGTGELFF. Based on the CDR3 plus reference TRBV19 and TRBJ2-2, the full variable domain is DGGITQSPKYLFRKEGQNVTLSCEQNLNHDAMYWYRQDPGQGLRLIYYSQIVNDFQKGDIAEGYSVSREKKESFPLTVTSAQKNPTAFYLCASSLVRGTGELFFGEGSRLTVL.

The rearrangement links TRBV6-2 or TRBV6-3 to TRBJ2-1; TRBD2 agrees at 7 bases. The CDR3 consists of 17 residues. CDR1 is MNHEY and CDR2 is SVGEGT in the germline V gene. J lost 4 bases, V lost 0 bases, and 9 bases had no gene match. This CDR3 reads CASSYSPGTTFYNEQFF. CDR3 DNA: TGTGCCAGCAGTTACTCACCCGGGACTACCTTTTACAATGAGCAGTTCTTC.

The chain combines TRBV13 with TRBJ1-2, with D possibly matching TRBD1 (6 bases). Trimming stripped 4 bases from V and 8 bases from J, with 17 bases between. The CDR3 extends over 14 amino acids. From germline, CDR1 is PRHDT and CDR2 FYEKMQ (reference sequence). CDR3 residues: CASSSNLRGFGYTF. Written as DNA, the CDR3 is TGTGCCAGCAGCTCGAACCTCAGGGGTTTCGGCTACACCTTC. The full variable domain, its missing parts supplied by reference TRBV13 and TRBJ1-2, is AAGVIQSPRHLIKEKRETATLKCYPIPRHDTVYWYQQGPGQDPQFLISFYEKMQSDKGSIPDRFSAQQFSDYHSELNMSSLELGDSALYFCASSSNLRGFGYTFGSGTRLTVV.

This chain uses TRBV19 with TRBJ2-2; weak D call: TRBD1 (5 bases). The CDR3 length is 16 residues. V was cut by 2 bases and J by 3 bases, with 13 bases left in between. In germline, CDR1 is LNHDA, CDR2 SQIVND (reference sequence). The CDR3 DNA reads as TGTGCCAGTAGTATATCCTACAGGCTCTACACCGGGGAGCTGTTTTTT. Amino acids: CASSISYRLYTGELFF.

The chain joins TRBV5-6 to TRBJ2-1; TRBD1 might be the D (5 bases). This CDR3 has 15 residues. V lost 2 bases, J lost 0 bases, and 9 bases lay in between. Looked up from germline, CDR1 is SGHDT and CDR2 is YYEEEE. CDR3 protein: CASSLGRDSYNEQFF. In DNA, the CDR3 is TGTGCCAGCAGCTTAGGCAGGGACTCCTACAATGAGCAGTTCTTC. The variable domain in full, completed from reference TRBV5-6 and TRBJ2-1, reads DAGVTQSPTHLIKTRGQQVTLRCSPKSGHDTVSWYQQALGQGPQFIFQYYEEEERQRGNFPDRFSGHQFPNYSSELNVNALLLGDSALYLCASSLGRDSYNEQFFGPGTRLTVL.

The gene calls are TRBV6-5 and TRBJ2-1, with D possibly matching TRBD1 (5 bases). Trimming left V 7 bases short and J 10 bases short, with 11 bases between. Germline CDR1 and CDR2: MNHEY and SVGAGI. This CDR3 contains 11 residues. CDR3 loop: CASTNRIEQFF. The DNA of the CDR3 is TGTGCCAGCACTAACAGGATCGAGCAGTTCTTC.

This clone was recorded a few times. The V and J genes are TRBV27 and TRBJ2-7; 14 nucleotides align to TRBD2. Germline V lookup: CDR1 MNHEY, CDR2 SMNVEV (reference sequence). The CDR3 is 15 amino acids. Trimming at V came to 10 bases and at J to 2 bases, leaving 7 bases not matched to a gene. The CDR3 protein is CATQRTSGGTYEQYF. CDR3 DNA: TGTGCCACCCAAAGGACTAGCGGGGGGACCTACGAGCAGTACTTC.

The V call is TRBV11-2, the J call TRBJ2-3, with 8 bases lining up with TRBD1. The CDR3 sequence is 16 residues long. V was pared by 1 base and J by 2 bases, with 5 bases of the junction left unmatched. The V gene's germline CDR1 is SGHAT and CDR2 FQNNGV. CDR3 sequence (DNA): TGTGCCAGCAGCTTAGGCCGACAGGGGTACACAGATACGCAGTATTTT. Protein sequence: CASSLGRQGYTDTQYF.

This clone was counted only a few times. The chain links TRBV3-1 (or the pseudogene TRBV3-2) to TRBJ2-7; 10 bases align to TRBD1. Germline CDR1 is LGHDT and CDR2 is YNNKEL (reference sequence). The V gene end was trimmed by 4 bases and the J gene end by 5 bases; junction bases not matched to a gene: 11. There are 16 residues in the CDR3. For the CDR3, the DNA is TGTGCCAGCAGCCGAAAGGCCGACAGGGGGCGGCACGAGCAGTACTTC. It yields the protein CASSRKADRGRHEQYF.

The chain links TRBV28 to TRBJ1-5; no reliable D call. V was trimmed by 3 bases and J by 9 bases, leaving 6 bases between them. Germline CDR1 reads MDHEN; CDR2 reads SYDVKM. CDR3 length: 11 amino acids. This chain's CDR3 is CASSFGGPQHF. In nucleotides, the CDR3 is TGTGCCAGCAGTTTCGGCGGGCCCCAGCATTTT.

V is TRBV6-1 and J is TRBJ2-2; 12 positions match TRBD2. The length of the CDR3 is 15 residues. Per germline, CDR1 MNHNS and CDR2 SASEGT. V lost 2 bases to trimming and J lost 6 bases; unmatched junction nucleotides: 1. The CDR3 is CASSELAGGPGELFF. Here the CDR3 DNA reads TGTGCCAGCAGTGAACTAGCGGGGGGGCCCGGGGAGCTGTTTTTT.

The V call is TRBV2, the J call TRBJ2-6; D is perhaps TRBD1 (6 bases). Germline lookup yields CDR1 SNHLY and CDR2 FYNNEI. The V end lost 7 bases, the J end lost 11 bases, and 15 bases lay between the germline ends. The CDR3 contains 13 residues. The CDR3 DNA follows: TGTGCCAGCAACAGGGACATCGGTCACGTCCTGACTTTC. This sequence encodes CASNRDIGHVLTF.

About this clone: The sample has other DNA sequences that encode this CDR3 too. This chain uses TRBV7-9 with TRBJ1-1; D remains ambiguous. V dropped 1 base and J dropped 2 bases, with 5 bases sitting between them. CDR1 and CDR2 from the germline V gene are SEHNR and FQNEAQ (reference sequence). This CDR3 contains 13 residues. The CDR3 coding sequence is TGTGCCAGCAGCTTAGGGGCTAACACTGAAGCTTTCTTT. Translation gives CASSLGANTEAFF.

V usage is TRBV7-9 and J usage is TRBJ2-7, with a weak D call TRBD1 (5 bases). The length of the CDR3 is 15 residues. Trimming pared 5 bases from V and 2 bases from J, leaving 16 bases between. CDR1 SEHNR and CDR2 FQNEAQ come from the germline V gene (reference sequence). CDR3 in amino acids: CASSPDSVGTYEQYF. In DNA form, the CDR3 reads TGTGCCAGCAGCCCAGACAGTGTAGGGACCTACGAGCAGTACTTC.